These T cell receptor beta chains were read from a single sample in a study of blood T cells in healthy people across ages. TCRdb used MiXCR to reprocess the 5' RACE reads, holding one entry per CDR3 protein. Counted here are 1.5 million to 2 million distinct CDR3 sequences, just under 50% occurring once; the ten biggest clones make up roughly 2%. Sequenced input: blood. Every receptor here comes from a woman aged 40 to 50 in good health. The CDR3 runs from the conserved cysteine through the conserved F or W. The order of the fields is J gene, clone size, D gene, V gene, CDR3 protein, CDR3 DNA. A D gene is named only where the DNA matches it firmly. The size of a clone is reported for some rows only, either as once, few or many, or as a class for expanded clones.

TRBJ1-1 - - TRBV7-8 CASSSRVPGTEAFF TGTGCCAGCAGCTCGCGGGTTCCTGGGACTGAAGCTTTCTTT
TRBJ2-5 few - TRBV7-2 CASSPPWGTHQETQYF TGTGCCAGCAGCCCCCCCTGGGGAACTCACCAAGAGACCCAGTACTTC
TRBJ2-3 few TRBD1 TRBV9 CASSMRQGADTQYF TGTGCCAGCAGCATGCGACAGGGAGCAGATACGCAGTATTTT
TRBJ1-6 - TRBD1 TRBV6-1 CASTTGATSPLHF TGTGCCAGTACGACAGGGGCAACTTCACCCCTCCACTTT
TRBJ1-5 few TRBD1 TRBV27 CASSKTGYSNQPQHF TGTGCCAGCAGTAAGACAGGGTATAGCAATCAGCCCCAGCATTTT
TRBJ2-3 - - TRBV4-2 CASSQDRASAGTDTQYF TGTGCCAGCAGCCAAGATAGGGCTAGCGCGGGAACAGATACGCAGTATTTT
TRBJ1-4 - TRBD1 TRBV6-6 CASSSEGGNEKLFF TGTGCCAGCAGTTCCGAAGGGGGCAATGAAAAACTGTTTTTT
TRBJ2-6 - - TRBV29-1 CSVAESGANVLTF TGCAGCGTTGCAGAATCTGGGGCCAACGTCCTGACTTTC
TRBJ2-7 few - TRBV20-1 CSAPAGNYEQYF TGCAGTGCTCCCGCGGGTAACTACGAGCAGTACTTC
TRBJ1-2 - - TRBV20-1 CSAETSYGYTF TGCAGTGCTGAGACTTCCTATGGCTACACCTTC
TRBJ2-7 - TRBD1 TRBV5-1 CASSKDRGAEQYF TGCGCCAGCAGCAAGGACAGGGGTGCCGAGCAGTACTTC
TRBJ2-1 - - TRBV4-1 CASSPDEGHYNEQFF TGCGCCAGCAGCCCGGACGAGGGGCACTACAATGAGCAGTTCTTC
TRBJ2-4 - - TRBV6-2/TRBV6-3 CASRTTAPSAENIQYF TGTGCCAGCAGAACGACCGCCCCCAGCGCCGAAAACATTCAGTACTTC
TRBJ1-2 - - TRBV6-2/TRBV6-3 CASSPTGTPRHYGYTF TGTGCCAGCAGCCCCACCGGGACACCGAGACACTATGGCTACACCTTC
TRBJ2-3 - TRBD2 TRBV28 CASRTGTSGGPQYF TGTGCCAGCAGGACCGGGACTAGCGGGGGGCCCCAGTATTTT
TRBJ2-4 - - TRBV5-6 CASSETQHEQHF TGTGCCAGCAGCGAAACTCAACACGAGCAGCACTTC
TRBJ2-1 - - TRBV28 CASSITRVGNEQFF TGTGCCAGCAGTATTACCCGGGTTGGCAATGAGCAGTTCTTC
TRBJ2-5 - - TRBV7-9 CASSSFSGQYQETQYF TGTGCCAGCAGCTCGTTCTCAGGGCAGTACCAAGAGACCCAGTACTTC
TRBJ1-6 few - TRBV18 CASSPKGNSPLHF TGTGCCAGCTCACCCAAGGGTAATTCACCCCTCCACTTT
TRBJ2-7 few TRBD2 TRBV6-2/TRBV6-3 CASSYSREDPLYYEQYF TGTGCCAGCAGTTACTCCCGGGAGGACCCTCTTTACTACGAGCAGTACTTC
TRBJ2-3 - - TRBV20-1 CSASGGPSTSTDTQYF TGCAGTGCTAGCGGGGGGCCATCTACTAGCACAGATACGCAGTATTTT
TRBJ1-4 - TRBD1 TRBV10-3 CAISRQGLNEKLFF TGTGCCATCAGCCGACAGGGACTTAATGAAAAACTGTTTTTT
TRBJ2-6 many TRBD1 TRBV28 CASSTGGSGANVLTF TGTGCCAGCAGTACAGGGGGCTCTGGGGCCAACGTCCTGACTTTC
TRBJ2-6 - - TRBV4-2 CASSQHQDSSGANVLTF TGTGCCAGCAGCCAACACCAGGATAGCTCTGGGGCCAACGTCCTGACTTTC
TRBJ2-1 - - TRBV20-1 CSATYAGAGYNEQFF TGCAGTGCTACATACGCGGGGGCGGGTTACAATGAGCAGTTCTTC
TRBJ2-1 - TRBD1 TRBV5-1 CASSHLTGGENNEQFF TGCGCCAGCAGTCACCTAACAGGGGGCGAGAACAATGAGCAGTTCTTC
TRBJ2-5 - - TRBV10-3 CAISEKGVPWTQYF TGTGCCATCAGTGAAAAGGGGGTCCCCTGGACCCAGTACTTC
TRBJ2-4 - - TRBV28 CASSGGIAKNIQYF TGTGCCAGCAGTGGGGGGATAGCCAAAAACATTCAGTACTTC
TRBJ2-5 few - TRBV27 CASSPRYGAQETQYF TGTGCCAGCAGTCCCCGTTATGGGGCCCAAGAGACCCAGTACTTC